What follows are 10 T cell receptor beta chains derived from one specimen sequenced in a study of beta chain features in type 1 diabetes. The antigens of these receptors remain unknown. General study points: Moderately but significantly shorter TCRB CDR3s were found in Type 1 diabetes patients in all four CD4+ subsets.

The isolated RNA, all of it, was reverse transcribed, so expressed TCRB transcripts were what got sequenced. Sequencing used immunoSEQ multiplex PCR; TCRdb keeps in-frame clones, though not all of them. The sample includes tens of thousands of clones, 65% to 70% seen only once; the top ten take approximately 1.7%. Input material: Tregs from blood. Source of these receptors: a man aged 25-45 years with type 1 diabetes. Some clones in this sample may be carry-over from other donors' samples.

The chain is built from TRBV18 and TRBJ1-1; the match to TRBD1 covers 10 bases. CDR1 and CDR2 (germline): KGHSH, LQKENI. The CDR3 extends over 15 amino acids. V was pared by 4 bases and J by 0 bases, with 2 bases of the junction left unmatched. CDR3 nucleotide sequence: TGTGCCAGCTCACGACAGGGGGCTCTGAACACTGAAGCTTTCTTT. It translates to CASSRQGALNTEAFF.

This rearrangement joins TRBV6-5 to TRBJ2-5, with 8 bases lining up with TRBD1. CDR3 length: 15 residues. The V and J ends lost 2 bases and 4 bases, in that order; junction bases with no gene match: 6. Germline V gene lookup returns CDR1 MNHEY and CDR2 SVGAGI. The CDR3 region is CASSYRGQGGETQYF. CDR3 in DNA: TGTGCCAGCAGTTACAGAGGACAGGGAGGAGAGACCCAGTACTTC.

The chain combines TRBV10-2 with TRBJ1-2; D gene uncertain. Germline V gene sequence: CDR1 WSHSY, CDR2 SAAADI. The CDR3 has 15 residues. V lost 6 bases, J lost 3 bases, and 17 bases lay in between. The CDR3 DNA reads TGCGCCAGCAGGCCAGGACTGAGCTCGGACTATGGCTACACCTTC. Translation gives CASRPGLSSDYGYTF.

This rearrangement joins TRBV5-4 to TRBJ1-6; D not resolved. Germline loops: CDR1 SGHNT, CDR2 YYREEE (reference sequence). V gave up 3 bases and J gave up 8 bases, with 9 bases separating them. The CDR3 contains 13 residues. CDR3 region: CASSSRLDSPLHF. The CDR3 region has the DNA TGTGCCAGCAGCTCAAGACTCGATTCACCCCTCCACTTT.

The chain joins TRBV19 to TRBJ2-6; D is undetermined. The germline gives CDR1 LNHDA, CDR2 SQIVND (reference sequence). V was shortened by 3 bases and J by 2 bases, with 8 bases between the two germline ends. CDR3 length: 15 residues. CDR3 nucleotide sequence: TGTGCCAGTAGTATCAGGCCCACTGGGGCCAACGTCCTGACTTTC. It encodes CASSIRPTGANVLTF.

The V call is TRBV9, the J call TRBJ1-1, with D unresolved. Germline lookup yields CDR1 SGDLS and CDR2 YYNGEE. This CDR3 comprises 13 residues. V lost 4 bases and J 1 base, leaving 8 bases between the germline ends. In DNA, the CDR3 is TGTGCCAGCAGCCCCCGCGAGAACACTGAAGCTTTCTTT. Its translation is CASSPRENTEAFF.

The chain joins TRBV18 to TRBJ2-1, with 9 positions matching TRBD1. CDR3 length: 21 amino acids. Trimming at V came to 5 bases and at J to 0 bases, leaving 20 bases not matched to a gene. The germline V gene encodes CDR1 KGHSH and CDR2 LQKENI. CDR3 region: CASSAQTDRGTFPSSYNEQFF. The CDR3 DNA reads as TGTGCCAGCTCAGCCCAAACGGACAGGGGAACGTTCCCCAGCTCCTACAATGAGCAGTTCTTC.

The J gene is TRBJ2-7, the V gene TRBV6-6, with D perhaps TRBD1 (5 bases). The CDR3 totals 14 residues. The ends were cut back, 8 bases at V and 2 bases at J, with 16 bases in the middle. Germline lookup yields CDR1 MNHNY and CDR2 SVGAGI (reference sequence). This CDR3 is CASRLGVGAYEQYF. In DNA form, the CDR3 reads TGTGCCAGCCGCTTAGGGGTGGGCGCCTACGAGCAGTACTTC.

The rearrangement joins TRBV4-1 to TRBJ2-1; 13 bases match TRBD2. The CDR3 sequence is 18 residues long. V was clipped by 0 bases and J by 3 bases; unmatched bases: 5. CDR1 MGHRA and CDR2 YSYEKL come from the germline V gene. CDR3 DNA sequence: TGCGCCAGCAGCCAAGATCTAGGACTAGCGGGGGACTACAATGAGCAGTTCTTC. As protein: CASSQDLGLAGDYNEQFF.

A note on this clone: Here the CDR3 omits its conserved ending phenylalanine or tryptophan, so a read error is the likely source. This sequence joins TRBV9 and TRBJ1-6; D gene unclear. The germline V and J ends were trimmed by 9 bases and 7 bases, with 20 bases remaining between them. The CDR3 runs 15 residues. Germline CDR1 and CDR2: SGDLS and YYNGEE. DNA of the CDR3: TGTGCCAAAGTCAGAGCGAGGGAAGGGAATTCACCCCTCCACCTT. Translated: CAKVRAREGNSPLHL.